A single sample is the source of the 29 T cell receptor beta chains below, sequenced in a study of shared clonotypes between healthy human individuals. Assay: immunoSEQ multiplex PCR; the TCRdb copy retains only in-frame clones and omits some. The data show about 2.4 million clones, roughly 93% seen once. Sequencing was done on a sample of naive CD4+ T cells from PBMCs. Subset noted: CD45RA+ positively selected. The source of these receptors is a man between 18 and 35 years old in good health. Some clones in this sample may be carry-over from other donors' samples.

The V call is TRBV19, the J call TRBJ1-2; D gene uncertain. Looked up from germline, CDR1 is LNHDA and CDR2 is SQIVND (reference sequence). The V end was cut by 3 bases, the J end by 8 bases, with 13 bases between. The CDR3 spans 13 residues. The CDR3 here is CASSMEGIQGYTF. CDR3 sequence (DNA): TGTGCCAGTAGTATGGAAGGAATCCAGGGCTACACCTTC.

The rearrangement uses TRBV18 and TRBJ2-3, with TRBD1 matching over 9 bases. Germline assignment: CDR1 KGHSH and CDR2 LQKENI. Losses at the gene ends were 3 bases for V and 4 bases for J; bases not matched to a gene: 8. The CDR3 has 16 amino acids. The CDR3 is CASSPQGQGKADTQYF. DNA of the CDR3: TGTGCCAGCTCACCTCAAGGACAGGGGAAGGCAGATACGCAGTATTTT.

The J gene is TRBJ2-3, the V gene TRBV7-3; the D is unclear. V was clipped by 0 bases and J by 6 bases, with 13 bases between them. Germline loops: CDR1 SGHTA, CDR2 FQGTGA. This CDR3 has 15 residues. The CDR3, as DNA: TGTGCCAGCAGCTTAACCCCCCTAGTGGAGGATACGCAGTATTTT. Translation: CASSLTPLVEDTQYF.

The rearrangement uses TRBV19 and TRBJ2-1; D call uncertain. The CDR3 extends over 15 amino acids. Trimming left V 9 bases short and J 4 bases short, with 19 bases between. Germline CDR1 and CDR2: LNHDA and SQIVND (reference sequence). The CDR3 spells CASSIRHIGYNEQFF. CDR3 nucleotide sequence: TGTGCCAGCTCAATTCGACATATCGGGTACAATGAGCAGTTCTTC.

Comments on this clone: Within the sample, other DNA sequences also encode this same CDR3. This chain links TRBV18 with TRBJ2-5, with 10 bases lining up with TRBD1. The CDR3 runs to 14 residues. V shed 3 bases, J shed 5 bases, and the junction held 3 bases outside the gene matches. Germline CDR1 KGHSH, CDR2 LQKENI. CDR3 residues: CASSPGTGEETQYF. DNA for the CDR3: TGTGCCAGCTCACCTGGGACAGGGGAGGAGACCCAGTACTTC.

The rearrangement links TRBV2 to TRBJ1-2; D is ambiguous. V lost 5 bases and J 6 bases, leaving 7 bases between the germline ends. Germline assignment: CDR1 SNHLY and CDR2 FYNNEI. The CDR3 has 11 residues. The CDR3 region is CASSPEDGYTF. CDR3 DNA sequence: TGTGCCAGCAGTCCGGAGGATGGCTACACCTTC.

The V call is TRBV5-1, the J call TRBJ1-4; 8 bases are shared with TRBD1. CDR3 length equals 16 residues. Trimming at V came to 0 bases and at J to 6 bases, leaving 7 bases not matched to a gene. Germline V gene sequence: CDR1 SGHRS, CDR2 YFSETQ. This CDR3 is CASSLARTGLDEKLFF. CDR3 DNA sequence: TGCGCCAGCAGCTTGGCTCGGACAGGGTTGGATGAAAAACTGTTTTTT.

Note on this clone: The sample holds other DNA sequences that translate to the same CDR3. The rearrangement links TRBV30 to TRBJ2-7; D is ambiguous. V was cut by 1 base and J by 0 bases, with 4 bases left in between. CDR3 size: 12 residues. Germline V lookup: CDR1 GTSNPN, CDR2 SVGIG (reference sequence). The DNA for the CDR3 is TGTGCCTGGAGTGGGGACTCCTACGAGCAGTACTTC. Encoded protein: CAWSGDSYEQYF.

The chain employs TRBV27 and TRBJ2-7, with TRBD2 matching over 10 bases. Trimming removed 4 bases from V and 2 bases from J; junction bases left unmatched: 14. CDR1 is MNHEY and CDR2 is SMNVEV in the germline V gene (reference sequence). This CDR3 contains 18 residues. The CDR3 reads CASSSILRGTSVTYEQYF. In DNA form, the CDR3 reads TGTGCCAGCAGTTCAATACTCCGGGGGACTAGCGTAACCTACGAGCAGTACTTC.

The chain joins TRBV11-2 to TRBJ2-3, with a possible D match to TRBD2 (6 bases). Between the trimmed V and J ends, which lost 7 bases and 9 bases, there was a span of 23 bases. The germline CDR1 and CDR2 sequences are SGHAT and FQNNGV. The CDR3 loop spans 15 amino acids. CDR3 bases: TGTGCCAGCACATATAGCGGAGCTAACCCGAAAACGCAGTATTTT. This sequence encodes CASTYSGANPKTQYF.

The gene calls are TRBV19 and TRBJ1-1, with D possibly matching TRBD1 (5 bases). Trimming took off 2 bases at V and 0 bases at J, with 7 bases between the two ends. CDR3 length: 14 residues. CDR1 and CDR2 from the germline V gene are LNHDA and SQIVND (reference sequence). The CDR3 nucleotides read TGTGCCAGTAGTATAATGGGGGTGAACACTGAAGCTTTCTTT. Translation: CASSIMGVNTEAFF.

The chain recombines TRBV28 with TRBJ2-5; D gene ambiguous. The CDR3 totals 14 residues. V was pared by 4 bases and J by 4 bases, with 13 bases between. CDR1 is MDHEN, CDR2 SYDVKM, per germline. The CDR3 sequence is CASSSRIWTETQYF. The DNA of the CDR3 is TGTGCCAGCAGTTCTCGTATCTGGACAGAGACCCAGTACTTC.

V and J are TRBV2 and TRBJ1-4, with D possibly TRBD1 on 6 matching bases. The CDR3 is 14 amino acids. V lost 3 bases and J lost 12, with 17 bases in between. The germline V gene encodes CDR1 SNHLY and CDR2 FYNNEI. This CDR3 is CASSEARGGSELFF. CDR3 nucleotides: TGTGCCAGCAGTGAGGCCCGGGGGGGCTCGGAACTGTTTTTT.

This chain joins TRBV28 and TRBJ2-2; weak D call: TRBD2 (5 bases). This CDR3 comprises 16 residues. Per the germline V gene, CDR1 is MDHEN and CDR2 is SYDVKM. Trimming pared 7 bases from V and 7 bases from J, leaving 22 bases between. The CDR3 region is CASTFGPAEAGGELFF. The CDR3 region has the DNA TGTGCCAGCACTTTTGGGCCCGCGGAGGCTGGCGGGGAGCTGTTTTTT.

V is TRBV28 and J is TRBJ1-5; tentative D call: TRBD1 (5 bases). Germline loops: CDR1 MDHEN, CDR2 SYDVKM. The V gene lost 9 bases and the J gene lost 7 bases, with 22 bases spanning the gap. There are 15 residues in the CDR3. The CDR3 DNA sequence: TGTGCCAGTCTACCGGGGGGGAGGGTGTCACAGCCCCAGCATTTT. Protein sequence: CASLPGGRVSQPQHF.

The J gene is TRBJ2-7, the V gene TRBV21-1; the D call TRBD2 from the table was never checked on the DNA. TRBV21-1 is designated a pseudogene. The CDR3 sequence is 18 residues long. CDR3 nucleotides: TGTGCCAGCAGCAAGACGGGGTGCGGGCCCAAACTTTACTACGAGCAGTACTTC. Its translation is CASSKTGCGPKLYYEQYF.

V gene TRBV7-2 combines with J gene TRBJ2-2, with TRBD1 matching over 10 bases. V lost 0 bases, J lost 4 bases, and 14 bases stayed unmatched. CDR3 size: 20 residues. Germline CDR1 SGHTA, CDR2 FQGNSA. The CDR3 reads CASSLARVDRTGGSTGELFF. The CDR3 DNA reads TGTGCCAGCAGCTTAGCGCGGGTCGATCGGACAGGGGGTAGCACCGGGGAGCTGTTTTTT.

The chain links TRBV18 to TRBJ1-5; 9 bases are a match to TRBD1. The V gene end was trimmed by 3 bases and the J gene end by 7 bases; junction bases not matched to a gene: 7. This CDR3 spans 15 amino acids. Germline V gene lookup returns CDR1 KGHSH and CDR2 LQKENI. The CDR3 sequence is CASSPGTGNWQPQHF. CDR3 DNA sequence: TGTGCCAGCTCACCCGGGACAGGGAATTGGCAGCCCCAGCATTTT.

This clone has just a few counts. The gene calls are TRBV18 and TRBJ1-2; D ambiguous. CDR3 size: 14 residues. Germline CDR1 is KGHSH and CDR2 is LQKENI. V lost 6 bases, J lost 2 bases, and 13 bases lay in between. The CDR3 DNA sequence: TGTGCCAGCTCCCGAGGGCATTCAAACTATGGCTACACCTTC. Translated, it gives CASSRGHSNYGYTF.

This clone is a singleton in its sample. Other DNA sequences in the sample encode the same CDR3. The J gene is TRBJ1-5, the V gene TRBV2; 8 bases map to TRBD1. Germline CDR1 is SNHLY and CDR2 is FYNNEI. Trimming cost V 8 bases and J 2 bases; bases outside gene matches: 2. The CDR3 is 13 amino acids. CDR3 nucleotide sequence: TGTGCCAGCGAACAGGGGGGCAATCAGCCCCAGCATTTT. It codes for CASEQGGNQPQHF.

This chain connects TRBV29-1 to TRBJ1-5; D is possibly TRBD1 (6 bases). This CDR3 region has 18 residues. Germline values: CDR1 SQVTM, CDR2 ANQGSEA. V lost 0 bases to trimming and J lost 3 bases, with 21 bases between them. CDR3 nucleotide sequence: TGCAGCGTTGAAGATACAAATGGGGGCAGGGACAACAATCAGCCCCAGCATTTT. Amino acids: CSVEDTNGGRDNNQPQHF.

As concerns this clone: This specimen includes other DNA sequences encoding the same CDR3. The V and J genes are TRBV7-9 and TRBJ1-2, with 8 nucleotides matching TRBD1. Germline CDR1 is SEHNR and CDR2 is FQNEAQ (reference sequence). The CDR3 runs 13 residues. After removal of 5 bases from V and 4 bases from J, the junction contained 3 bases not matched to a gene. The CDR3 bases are TGTGCCAGCAGCCAAGGACAGGGCTATGGCTACACCTTC. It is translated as CASSQGQGYGYTF.

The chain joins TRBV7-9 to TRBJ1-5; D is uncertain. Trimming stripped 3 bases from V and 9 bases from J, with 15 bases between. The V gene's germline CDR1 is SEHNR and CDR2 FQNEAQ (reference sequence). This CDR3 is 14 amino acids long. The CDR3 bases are TGTGCCAGCAGCTTCGACGGACCTTTGGGGCCCCAGCATTTT. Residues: CASSFDGPLGPQHF.

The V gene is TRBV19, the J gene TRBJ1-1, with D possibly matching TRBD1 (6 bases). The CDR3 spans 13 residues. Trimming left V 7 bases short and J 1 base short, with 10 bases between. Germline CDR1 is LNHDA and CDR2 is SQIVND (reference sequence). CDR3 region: CASNHRANTEAFF. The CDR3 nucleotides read TGTGCCAGTAATCACAGGGCGAACACTGAAGCTTTCTTT.

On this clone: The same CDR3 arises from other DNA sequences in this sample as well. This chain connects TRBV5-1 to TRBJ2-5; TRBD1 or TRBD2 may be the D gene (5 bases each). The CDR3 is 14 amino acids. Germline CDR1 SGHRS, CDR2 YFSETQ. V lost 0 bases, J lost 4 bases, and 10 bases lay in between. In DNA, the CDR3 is TGCGCCAGCAGCTTGGTTGGGGGAAGAGAGACCCAGTACTTC. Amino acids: CASSLVGGRETQYF.

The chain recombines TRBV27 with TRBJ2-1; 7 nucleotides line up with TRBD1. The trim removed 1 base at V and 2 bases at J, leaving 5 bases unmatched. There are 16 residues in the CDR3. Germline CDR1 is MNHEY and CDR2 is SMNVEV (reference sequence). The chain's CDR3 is CASSLFGQVAYNEQFF. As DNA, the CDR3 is TGTGCCAGCAGTTTATTTGGACAGGTTGCCTACAATGAGCAGTTCTTC.

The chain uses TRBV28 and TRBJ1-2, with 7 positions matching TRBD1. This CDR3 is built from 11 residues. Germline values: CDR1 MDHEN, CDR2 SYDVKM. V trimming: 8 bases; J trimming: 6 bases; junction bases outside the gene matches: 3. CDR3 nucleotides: TGTGCCAGCCTTGACAGGGATGGCTACACCTTC. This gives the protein CASLDRDGYTF.

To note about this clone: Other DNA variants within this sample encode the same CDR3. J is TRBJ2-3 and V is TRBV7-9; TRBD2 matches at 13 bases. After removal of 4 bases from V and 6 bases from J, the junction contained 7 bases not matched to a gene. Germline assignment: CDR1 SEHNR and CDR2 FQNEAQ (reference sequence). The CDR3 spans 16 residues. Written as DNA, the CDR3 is TGTGCCAGCAGCTCCGGACTAGCGGGGGAGGTGGATACGCAGTATTTT. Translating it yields CASSSGLAGEVDTQYF. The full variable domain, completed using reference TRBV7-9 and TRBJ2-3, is DTGVSQNPRHKITKRGQNVTFRCDPISEHNRLYWYRQTLGQGPEFLTYFQNEAQLEKSRLLSDRFSAERPKGSFSTLEIQRTEQGDSAMYLCASSSGLAGEVDTQYFGPGTRLTVL.

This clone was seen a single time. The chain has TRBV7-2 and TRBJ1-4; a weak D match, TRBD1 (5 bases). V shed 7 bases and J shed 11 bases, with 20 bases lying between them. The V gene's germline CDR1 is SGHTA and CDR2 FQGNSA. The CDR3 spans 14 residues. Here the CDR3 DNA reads TGTGCCAGCAAATTCGGGGGGGAAGCCGGGAAACTGTTTTTT. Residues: CASKFGGEAGKLFF.